The clone carrying this TCR beta chain was seen more than once but under ten times. The junction departs from the called germline gene at one end, perhaps through a read error. Germline V CDR1 and CDR2: SGHDT, YYEEEE. CDR3 size: 16 residues. Produced via immunoSEQ multiplex PCR; TCRdb's table is partial and in-frame only. The table has about 33,000 clones, approximately 89% seen once. The data were taken from a study of blood T cell repertoires in COVID-19. Overall study: The study drew acute and convalescent COVID-19 samples from the United States, Italy and Spain. Sample material is recorded as cDNA or gDNA derived from T cells, B-cell-depleted T cells, or PBMCs.

The receptor was isolated from a human donor in a cohort sampled during active COVID-19. The chain carries TRBV5-6 and TRBJ1-5, with D perhaps TRBD1 (5 bases). The source material was peripheral blood. DNA of the CDR3: TGTGCCAGCAGCTTGGGCCCCCTCGACAGCAACCAGCCCCAGCATTTT. It encodes CASSLGPLDSNQPQHF.